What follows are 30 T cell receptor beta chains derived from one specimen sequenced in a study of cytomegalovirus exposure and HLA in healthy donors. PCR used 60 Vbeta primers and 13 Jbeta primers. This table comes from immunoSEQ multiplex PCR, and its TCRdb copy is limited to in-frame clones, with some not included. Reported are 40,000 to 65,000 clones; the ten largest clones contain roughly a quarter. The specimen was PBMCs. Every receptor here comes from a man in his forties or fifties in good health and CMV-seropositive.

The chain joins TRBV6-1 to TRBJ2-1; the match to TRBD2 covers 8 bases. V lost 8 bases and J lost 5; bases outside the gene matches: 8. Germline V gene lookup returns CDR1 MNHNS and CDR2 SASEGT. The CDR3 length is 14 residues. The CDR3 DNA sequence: TGTGCCAGCGATGCCACGACTAGCGACAATGAGCAGTTCTTC. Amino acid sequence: CASDATTSDNEQFF.

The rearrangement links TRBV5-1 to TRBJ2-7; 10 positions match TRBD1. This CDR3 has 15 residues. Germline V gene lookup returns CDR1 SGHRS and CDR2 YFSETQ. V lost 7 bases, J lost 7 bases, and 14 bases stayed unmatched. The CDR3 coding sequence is TGCGCCAGCGTGGATCCGGGACAGGGGCCCGGGGAGCAGTACTTC. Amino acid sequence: CASVDPGQGPGEQYF.

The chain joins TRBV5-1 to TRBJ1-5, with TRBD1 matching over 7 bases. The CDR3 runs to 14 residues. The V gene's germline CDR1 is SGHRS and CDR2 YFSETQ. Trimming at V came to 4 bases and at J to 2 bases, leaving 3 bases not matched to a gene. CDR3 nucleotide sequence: TGCGCCAGCAGCCTCGGGACAGGCAATCAGCCCCAGCATTTT. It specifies CASSLGTGNQPQHF.

DNA of the CDR3: TGTGCCTGGAGTCTGTGGCAGGGGAACACTGAAGCTTTCTTT. Its translation is CAWSLWQGNTEAFF. The chain is built from TRBV30 and TRBJ1-1, with D perhaps TRBD1 (5 bases). Germline CDR1 and CDR2: GTSNPN and SVGIG (reference sequence). This CDR3 has 14 residues. With 2 bases removed from V and 1 base from J, the gap between germline ends came to 11 bases.

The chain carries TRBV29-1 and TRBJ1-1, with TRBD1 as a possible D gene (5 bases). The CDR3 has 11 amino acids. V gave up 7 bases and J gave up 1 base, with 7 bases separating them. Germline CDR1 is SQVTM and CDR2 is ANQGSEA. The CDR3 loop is CSGGRNTEAFF. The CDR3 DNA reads TGCAGCGGGGGCCGGAACACTGAAGCTTTCTTT. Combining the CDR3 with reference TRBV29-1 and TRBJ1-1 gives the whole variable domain SAVISQKPSRDICQRGTSLTIQCQVDSQVTMMFWYRQQPGQSLTLIATANQGSEATYESGFVIDKFPISRPNLTFSTLTVSNMSPEDSSIYLCSGGRNTEAFFGQGTRLTVV.

CDR3 region: CASSPDTSVYNEQFF. Here the CDR3 DNA reads TGTGCCAGCTCACCAGATACTAGCGTATACAATGAGCAGTTCTTC. The chain employs TRBV18 and TRBJ2-1; 7 nucleotides line up with TRBD2. CDR1 KGHSH and CDR2 LQKENI come from the germline V gene. This CDR3 spans 15 amino acids. The junction had 5 bases not matched to a gene; V was cut back by 2 bases and J by 4 bases. Complete variable domain (other parts from reference TRBV18 and TRBJ2-1): NAGVMQNPRHLVRRRGQEARLRCSPMKGHSHVYWYRQLPEEGLKFMVYLQKENIIDESGMPKERFSAEFPKEGPSILRIQQVVRGDSAAYFCASSPDTSVYNEQFFGPGTRLTVL.

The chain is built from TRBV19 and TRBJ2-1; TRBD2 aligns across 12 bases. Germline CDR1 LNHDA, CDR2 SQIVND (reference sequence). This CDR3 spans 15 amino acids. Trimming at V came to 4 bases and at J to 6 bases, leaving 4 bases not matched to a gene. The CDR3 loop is CASSTTSGGPNEQFF. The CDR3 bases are TGTGCCAGTAGTACAACTAGCGGGGGGCCCAATGAGCAGTTCTTC.

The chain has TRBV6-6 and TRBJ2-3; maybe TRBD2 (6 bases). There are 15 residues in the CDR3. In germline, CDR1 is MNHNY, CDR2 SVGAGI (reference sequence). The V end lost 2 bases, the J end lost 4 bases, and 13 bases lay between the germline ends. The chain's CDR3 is CASSYRESGADTQYF. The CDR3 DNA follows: TGTGCCAGCAGTTACAGGGAGTCGGGGGCAGATACGCAGTATTTT.

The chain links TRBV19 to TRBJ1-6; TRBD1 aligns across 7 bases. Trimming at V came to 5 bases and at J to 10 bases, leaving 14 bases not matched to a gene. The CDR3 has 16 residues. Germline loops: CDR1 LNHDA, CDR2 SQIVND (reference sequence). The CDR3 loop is CASSLTHDRAYSPLHF. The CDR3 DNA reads TGTGCCAGTAGTCTAACTCACGACAGGGCCTACTCACCCCTCCACTTT.

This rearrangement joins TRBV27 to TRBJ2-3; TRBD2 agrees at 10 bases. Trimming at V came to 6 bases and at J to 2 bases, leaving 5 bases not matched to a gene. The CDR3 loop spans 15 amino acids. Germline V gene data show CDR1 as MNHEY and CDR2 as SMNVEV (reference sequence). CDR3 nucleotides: TGTGCCAGCAGCTTAGCGGGAGGTATCACAGATACGCAGTATTTT. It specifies CASSLAGGITDTQYF.

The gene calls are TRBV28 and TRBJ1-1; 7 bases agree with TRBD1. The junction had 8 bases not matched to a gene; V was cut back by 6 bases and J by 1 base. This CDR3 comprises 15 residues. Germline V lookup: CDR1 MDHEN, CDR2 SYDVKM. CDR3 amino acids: CASSTPGTANTEAFF. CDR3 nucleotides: TGTGCCAGCAGCACACCCGGGACAGCGAACACTGAAGCTTTCTTT.

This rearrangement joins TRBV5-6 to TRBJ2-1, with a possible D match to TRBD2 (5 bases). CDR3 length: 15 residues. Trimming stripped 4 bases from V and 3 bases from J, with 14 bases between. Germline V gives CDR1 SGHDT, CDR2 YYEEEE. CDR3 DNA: TGTGCCAGCAGCCCCGGGGTAGCAGGCTACAATGAGCAGTTCTTC. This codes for CASSPGVAGYNEQFF.

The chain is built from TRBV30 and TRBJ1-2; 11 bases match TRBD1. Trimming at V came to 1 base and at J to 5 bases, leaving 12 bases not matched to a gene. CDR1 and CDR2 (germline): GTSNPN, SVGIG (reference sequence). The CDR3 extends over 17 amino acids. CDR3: CAWSALPGQGVGYGYTF. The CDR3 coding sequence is TGTGCCTGGAGTGCACTCCCGGGACAGGGGGTTGGGTATGGCTACACCTTC.

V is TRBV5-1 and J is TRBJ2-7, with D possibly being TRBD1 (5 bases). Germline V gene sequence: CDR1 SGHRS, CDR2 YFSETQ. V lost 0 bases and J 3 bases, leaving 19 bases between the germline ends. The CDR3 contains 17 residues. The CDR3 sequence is CASSLVHSRDYLYEQYF. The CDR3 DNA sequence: TGCGCCAGCAGCTTGGTCCACTCCAGGGATTACCTCTACGAGCAGTACTTC.

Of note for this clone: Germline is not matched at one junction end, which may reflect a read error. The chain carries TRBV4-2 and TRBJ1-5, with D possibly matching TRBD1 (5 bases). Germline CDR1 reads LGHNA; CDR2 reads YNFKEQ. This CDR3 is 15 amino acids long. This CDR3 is CASGQDTGRDQPQHF. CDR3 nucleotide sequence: TGTGCCAGCGGCCAAGATACTGGCAGGGATCAGCCCCAGCATTTT.

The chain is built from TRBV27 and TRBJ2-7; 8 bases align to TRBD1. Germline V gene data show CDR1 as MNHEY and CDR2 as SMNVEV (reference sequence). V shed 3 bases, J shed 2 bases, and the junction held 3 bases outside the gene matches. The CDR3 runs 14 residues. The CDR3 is CASSFSGGPYEQYF. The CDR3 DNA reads TGTGCCAGCAGTTTTTCAGGGGGCCCCTACGAGCAGTACTTC.

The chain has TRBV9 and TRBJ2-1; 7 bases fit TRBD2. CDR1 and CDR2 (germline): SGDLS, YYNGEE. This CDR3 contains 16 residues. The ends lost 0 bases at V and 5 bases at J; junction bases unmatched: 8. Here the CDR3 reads CASSVGGRAPNNEQFF. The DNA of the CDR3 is TGTGCCAGCAGCGTAGGTGGGAGGGCACCCAACAATGAGCAGTTCTTC.

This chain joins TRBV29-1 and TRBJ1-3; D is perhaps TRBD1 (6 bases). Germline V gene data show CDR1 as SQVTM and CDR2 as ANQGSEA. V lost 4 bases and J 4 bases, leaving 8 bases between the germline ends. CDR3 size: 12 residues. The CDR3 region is CSVAGVGNTIYF. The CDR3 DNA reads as TGCAGCGTTGCAGGGGTAGGAAACACCATATATTTT.

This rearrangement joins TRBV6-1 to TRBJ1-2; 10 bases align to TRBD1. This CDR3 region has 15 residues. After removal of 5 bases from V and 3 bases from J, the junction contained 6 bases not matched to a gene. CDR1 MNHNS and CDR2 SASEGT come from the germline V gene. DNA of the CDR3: TGTGCCAGCAGTCCTTGGACAGGGGGTCACTATGGCTACACCTTC. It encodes CASSPWTGGHYGYTF.

The CDR3 sequence is CASGLGGTGQTEAFF. In DNA, the CDR3 is TGTGCTAGTGGTTTAGGCGGGACAGGGCAAACTGAAGCTTTCTTT. The rearrangement links TRBV12-5 to TRBJ1-1; 9 bases are shared with TRBD1. The V gene's germline CDR1 is LGHNT and CDR2 FRNRAP. The ends lost 3 bases at V and 5 bases at J; junction bases unmatched: 7. CDR3 length: 15 residues.

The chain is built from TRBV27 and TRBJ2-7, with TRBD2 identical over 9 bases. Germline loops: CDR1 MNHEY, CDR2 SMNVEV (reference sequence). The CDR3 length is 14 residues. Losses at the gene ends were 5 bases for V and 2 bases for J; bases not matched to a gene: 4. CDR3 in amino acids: CASSPIAGAYEQYF. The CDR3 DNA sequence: TGTGCCAGCAGTCCGATAGCGGGAGCCTACGAGCAGTACTTC.

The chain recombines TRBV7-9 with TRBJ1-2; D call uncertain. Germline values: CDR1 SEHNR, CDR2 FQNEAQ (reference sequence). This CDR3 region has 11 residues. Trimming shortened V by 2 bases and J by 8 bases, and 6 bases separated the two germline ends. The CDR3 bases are TGTGCCAGCAGCTTATTCGGGGGCTACACCTTC. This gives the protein CASSLFGGYTF.

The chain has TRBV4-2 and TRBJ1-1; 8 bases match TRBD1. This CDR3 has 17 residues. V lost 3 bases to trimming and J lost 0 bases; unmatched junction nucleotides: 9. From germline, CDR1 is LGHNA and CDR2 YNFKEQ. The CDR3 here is CASSHYGQGGVNTEAFF. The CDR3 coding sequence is TGTGCCAGCAGCCATTATGGACAGGGAGGGGTGAACACTGAAGCTTTCTTT.

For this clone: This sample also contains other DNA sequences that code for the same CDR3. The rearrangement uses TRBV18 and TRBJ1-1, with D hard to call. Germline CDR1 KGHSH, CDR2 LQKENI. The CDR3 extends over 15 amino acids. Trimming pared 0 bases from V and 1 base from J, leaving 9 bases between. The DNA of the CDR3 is TGTGCCAGCTCACCACCGACACCACCGAACACTGAAGCTTTCTTT. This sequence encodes CASSPPTPPNTEAFF.

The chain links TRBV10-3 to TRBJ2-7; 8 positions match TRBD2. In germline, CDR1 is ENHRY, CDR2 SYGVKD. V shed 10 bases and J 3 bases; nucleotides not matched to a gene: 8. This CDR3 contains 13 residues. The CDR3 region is CATGGDNDYEQYF. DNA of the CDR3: TGTGCCACCGGGGGGGACAACGACTACGAGCAGTACTTC.

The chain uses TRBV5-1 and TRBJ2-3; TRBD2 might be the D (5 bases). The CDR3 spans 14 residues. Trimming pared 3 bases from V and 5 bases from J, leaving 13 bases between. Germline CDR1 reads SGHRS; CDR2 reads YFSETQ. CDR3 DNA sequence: TGCGCCAGCAGCTCGGAGGCCGGAATAGATACGCAGTATTTT. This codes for CASSSEAGIDTQYF.

CDR3 sequence reads: CASSLLRQGVIGQPQHF. The CDR3 DNA follows: TGTGCCAGCAGCCTCCTGAGACAGGGGGTTATAGGTCAGCCCCAGCATTTT. The gene calls are TRBV5-6 and TRBJ1-5, with 9 bases identical to TRBD1. CDR3 length: 17 amino acids. V gave up 4 bases and J gave up 6 bases; unmatched junction bases: 14. The germline CDR1 and CDR2 sequences are SGHDT and YYEEEE.

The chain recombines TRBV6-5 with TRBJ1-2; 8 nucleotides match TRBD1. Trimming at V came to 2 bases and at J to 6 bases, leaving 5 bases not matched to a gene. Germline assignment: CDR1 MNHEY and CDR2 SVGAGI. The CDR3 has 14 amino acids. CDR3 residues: CASSYQGASDGYTF. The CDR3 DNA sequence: TGTGCCAGCAGTTACCAGGGGGCATCGGATGGCTACACCTTC.

The CDR3 sequence: CASSLGSLDSSSGNTIYF. The DNA for the CDR3 is TGTGCCAGCAGCTTAGGTTCCCTGGACTCCAGCTCTGGAAACACCATATATTTT. The chain links TRBV7-9 to TRBJ1-3; no definite D call. Germline CDR1 is SEHNR and CDR2 is FQNEAQ (reference sequence). Trimming stripped 1 base from V and 0 bases from J, with 16 bases between. The CDR3 consists of 18 residues. Full variable domain (missing parts from reference TRBV7-9 and TRBJ1-3): DTGVSQNPRHKITKRGQNVTFRCDPISEHNRLYWYRQTLGQGPEFLTYFQNEAQLEKSRLLSDRFSAERPKGSFSTLEIQRTEQGDSAMYLCASSLGSLDSSSGNTIYFGEGSWLTVV.

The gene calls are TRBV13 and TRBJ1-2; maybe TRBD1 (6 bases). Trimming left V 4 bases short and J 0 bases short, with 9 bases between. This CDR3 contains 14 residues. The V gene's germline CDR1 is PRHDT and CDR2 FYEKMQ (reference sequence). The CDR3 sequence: CASSSRTANYGYTF. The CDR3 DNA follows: TGTGCCAGCAGCTCCCGGACAGCTAACTATGGCTACACCTTC.